The 14 T cell receptor beta chains in this list originate from one sample, sequenced in a study of blood T cells in healthy people across ages. With a J-beta primer mix and a sample-barcoded 5' primer, a second PCR ran about 6 to 11 cycles. MiXCR was run by TCRdb on the 5' RACE reads, yielding one entry per CDR3 protein. The sample shows approximately 1.5 million distinct CDR3 sequences, about 42% of them seen only once. Sequencing was done on a sample of blood. These receptor sequences come from a young woman in good health.

The chain uses TRBV2 and TRBJ2-3; D unresolved. The CDR3 extends over 12 amino acids. V was shortened by 7 bases and J by 6 bases, with 11 bases between the two germline ends. Germline lookup yields CDR1 SNHLY and CDR2 FYNNEI. CDR3 region: CASTKTDDTQYF. CDR3 nucleotides: TGTGCCAGCACCAAGACGGATGATACGCAGTATTTT. The complete variable domain, with remaining parts taken from reference TRBV2 and TRBJ2-3, reads EPEVTQTPSHQVTQMGQEVILRCVPISNHLYFYWYRQILGQKVEFLVSFYNNEISEKSEIFDDQFSVERPDGSNFTLKIRSTKLEDSAMYFCASTKTDDTQYFGPGTRLTVL.

The chain carries TRBV7-9 and TRBJ2-1; 9 positions match TRBD1. This CDR3 comprises 15 residues. The germline V gene encodes CDR1 SEHNR and CDR2 FQNEAQ (reference sequence). J gave up 4 bases and V 3 bases, and 4 bases lay outside the gene matches. The CDR3 spells CASSFAGTGYNEQFF. The CDR3 coding sequence is TGTGCCAGCAGCTTTGCCGGGACAGGGTACAATGAGCAGTTCTTC.

The chain uses TRBV20-1 and TRBJ2-7; D might be TRBD2 (6 bases). Germline V gene data show CDR1 as DFQATT and CDR2 as SNEGSKA (reference sequence). With 4 bases removed from V and 0 bases from J, the gap between germline ends came to 16 bases. The CDR3 has 15 amino acids. In DNA form, the CDR3 reads TGCAGTGCTAATCCCGGACGGGGGAGCTCCTACGAGCAGTACTTC. Protein: CSANPGRGSSYEQYF.

This chain joins TRBV5-6 and TRBJ1-5, with D perhaps TRBD1 (6 bases). V shed 1 base and J shed 1 base, with 12 bases lying between them. Germline values: CDR1 SGHDT, CDR2 YYEEEE. The CDR3 length is 16 residues. CDR3 sequence reads: CASSLRGGGSNQPQHF. CDR3 in DNA: TGTGCCAGCAGCTTGAGGGGAGGGGGAAGCAATCAGCCCCAGCATTTT.

This chain joins TRBV29-1 and TRBJ2-3; D possibly uses TRBD1 or TRBD2 (5 bases each). Germline CDR1 is SQVTM and CDR2 is ANQGSEA. V lost 7 bases and J 1 base, leaving 18 bases between the germline ends. The CDR3 runs to 15 residues. CDR3 residues: CSAKTGQGRTDTQYF. The CDR3 DNA is TGCAGCGCAAAAACTGGGCAGGGACGCACAGATACGCAGTATTTT.

This clonotype was counted between two and nine times. This chain uses TRBV6-2 or TRBV6-3 with TRBJ2-1; 8 bases map to TRBD1. There are 17 residues in the CDR3. The V and J ends lost 3 bases and 0 bases, in that order; junction bases with no gene match: 7. Germline V lookup: CDR1 MNHEY, CDR2 SVGEGT. CDR3 amino acids: CASSYRDRTSSYNEQFF. The CDR3 DNA is TGTGCCAGCAGTTATCGGGACAGGACAAGCTCCTACAATGAGCAGTTCTTC.

The V gene is TRBV9, the J gene TRBJ1-2, with D hard to call. V gave up 0 bases and J gave up 4 bases, with 19 bases separating them. Germline CDR1 reads SGDLS; CDR2 reads YYNGEE. CDR3 size: 17 residues. This chain's CDR3 is CASSVGSTTGFSYGYTF. DNA of the CDR3: TGTGCCAGCAGCGTAGGGTCCACGACTGGCTTCTCCTATGGCTACACCTTC.

The chain carries TRBV21-1 and TRBJ1-4; the D call of TRBD1 is as the table states it, not checked on the DNA. TRBV21-1 is flagged as a pseudogene. CDR3 size: 16 residues. The CDR3 coding sequence is TGTGCCAGCAGCAAAAAGCGGGACAGGCCGGGTGAAAAACTGTTTTTT. This gives the protein CASSKKRDRPGEKLFF.

The J gene is TRBJ2-7, the V gene TRBV12-3 or TRBV12-4; D is ambiguous. The CDR3 totals 15 residues. V was shortened by 5 bases and J by 4 bases, with 18 bases between the two germline ends. The DNA for the CDR3 is TGTGCCAGCAGTCCAAGACGAGGAACCTCTTACGAGCAGTACTTC. Amino acid sequence: CASSPRRGTSYEQYF.

V gene TRBV4-3 combines with J gene TRBJ1-2; TRBD1 aligns across 7 bases. Germline loops: CDR1 LGHNA, CDR2 YSLEER. This CDR3 is 18 amino acids long. The V and J ends lost 3 bases and 9 bases, in that order; junction bases with no gene match: 22. This CDR3 is CASSQFPGRDSFSRSYTF. DNA for the CDR3: TGCGCCAGCAGCCAGTTCCCCGGTCGGGACAGCTTCTCCCGCAGCTACACCTTC.

This clonotype appeared once. J is TRBJ2-7 and V is TRBV6-2 or TRBV6-3; a possible D gene is TRBD1 (6 bases). The CDR3 extends over 14 amino acids. Trimming pared 5 bases from V and 7 bases from J, leaving 18 bases between. Germline lookup yields CDR1 MNHEY and CDR2 SVGEGT. The CDR3 DNA reads TGTGCCAGCAGTCTAGAGCTGGGGGCGGCGGAGCAGTACTTC. This sequence encodes CASSLELGAAEQYF.

This clonotype was picked up a small number of times. V gene TRBV7-9 combines with J gene TRBJ2-3; D gene ambiguous. Deletions cut 6 bases from V and 2 bases from J, with 12 bases between. Germline V CDR1 and CDR2: SEHNR, FQNEAQ (reference sequence). The CDR3 loop spans 14 amino acids. Here the CDR3 reads CASSPHRSTDTQYF. The CDR3 DNA reads as TGTGCCAGCAGTCCCCACCGGTCCACAGATACGCAGTATTTT.

With respect to this clonotype: This may stem from a read error, because a much larger clone lies one nucleotide away. This chain links TRBV7-9 with TRBJ2-1, with D possibly called TRBD1 or TRBD2 (5 bases each). Trimming removed 3 bases at V and 13 bases at J, with 13 bases between. The CDR3 consists of 12 residues. CDR1 and CDR2 from the germline V gene are SEHNR and FQNEAQ (reference sequence). In DNA, the CDR3 is TGTGCCAGCAGCTTTGATGACGGGACCCAGTTCTTC. Its translation is CASSFDDGTQFF.

The rearrangement uses TRBV20-1 and TRBJ2-1, with D possibly TRBD2 on 5 matching bases. This CDR3 contains 16 residues. Germline V gives CDR1 DFQATT, CDR2 SNEGSKA (reference sequence). The V and J ends lost 0 bases and 1 base respectively, with 13 bases between them. This chain's CDR3 is CSARDRLRGSYNEQFF. The CDR3 DNA reads TGCAGTGCTAGAGACCGTCTCCGAGGGTCCTACAATGAGCAGTTCTTC.